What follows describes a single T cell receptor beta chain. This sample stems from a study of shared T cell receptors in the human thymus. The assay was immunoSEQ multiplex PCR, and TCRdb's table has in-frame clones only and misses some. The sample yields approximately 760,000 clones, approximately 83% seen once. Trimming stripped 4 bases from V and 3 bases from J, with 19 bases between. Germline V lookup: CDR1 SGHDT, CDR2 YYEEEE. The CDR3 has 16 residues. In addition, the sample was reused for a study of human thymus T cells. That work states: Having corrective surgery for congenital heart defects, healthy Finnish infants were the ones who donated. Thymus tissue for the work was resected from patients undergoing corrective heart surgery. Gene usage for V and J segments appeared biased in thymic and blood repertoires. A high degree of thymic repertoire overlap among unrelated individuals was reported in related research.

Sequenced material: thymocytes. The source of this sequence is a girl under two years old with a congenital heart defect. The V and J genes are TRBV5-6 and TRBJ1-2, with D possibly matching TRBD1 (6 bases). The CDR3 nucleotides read TGTGCCAGCAGCCCCCCCGCGGGGGGCGCAGACTATGGCTACACCTTC. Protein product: CASSPPAGGADYGYTF.